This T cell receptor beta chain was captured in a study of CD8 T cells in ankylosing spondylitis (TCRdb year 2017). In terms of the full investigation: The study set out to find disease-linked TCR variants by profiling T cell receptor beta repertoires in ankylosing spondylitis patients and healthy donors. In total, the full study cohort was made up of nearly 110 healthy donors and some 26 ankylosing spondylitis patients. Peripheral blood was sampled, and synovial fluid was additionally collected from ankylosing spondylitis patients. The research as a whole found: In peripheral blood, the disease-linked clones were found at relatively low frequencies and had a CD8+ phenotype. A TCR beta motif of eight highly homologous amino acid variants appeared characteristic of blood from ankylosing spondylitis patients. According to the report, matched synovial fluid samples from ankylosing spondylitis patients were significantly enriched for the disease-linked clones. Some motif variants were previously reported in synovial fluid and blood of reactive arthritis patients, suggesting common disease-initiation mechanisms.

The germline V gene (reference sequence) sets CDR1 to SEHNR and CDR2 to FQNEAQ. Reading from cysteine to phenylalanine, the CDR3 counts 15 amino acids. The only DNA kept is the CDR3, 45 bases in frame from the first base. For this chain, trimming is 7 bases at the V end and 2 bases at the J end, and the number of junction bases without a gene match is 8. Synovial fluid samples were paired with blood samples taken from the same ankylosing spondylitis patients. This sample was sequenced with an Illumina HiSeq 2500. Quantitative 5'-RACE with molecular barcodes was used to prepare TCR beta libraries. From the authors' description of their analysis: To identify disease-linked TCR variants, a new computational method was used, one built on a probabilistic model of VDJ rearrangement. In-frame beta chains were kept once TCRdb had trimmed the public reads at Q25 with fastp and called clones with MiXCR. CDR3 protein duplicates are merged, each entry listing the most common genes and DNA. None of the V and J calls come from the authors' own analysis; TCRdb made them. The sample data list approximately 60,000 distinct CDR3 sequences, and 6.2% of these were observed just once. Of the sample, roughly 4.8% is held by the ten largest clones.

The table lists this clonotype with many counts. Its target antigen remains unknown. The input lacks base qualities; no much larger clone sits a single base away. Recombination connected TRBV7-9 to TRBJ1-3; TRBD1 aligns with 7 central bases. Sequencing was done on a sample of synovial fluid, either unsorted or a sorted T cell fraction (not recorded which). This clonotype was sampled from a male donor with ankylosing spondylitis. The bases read TGTGCCAGCAAACCTCAAACAGGGGCTGGAAACACCATATATTTT. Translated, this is CASKPQTGAGNTIYF.